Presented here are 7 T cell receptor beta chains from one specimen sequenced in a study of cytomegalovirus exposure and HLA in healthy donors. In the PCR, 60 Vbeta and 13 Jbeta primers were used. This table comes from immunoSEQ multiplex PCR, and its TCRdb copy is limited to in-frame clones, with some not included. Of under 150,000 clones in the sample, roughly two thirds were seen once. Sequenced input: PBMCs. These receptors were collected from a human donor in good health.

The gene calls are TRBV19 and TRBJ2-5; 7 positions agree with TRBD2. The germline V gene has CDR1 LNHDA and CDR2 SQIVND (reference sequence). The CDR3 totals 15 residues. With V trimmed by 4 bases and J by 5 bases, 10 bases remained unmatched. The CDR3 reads CASSKAGDRGETQYF. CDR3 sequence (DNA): TGTGCCAGTAGTAAGGCGGGGGATCGAGGGGAGACCCAGTACTTC.

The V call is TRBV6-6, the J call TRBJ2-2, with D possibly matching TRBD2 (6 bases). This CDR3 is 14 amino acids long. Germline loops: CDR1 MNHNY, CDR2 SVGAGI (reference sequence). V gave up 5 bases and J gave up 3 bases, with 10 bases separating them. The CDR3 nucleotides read TGTGCCAGCAGTCAGGACTACCACACCGGGGAGCTGTTTTTT. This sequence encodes CASSQDYHTGELFF.

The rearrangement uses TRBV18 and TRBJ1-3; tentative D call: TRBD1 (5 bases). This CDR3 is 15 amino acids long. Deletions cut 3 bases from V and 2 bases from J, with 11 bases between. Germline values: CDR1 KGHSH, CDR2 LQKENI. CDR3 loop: CASSPQTEPGNTIYF. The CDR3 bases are TGTGCCAGCTCACCCCAGACAGAACCTGGAAACACCATATATTTT.

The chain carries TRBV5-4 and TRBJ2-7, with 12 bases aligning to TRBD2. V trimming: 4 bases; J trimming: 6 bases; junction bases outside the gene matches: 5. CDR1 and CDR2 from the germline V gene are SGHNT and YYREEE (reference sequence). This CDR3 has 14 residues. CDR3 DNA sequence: TGTGCCAGCAGCCCGGGACTAGCGGGTTTCGAGCAGTACTTC. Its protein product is CASSPGLAGFEQYF.

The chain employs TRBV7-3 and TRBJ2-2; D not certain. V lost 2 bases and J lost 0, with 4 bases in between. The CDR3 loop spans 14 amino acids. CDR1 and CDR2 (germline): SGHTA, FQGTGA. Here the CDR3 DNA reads TGTGCCAGCAGCTTAGGAGCGAACACCGGGGAGCTGTTTTTT. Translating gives CASSLGANTGELFF.

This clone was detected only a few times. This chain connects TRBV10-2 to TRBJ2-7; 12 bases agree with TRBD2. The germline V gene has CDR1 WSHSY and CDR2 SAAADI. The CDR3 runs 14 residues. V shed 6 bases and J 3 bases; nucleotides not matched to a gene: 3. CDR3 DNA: TGCGCCAGCAGCGGGACTAGCGGGCTCTACGAGCAGTACTTC. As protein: CASSGTSGLYEQYF.

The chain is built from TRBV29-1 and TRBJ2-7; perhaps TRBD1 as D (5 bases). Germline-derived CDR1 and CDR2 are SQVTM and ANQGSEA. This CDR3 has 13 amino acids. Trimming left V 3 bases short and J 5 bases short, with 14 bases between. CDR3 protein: CSVEETQGDEQYF. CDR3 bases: TGCAGCGTTGAGGAGACTCAGGGTGACGAGCAGTACTTC.